The 17 T cell receptor beta chains presented below share a single source sample, sequenced in a study of blood T cell repertoires in COVID-19. Sequencing used immunoSEQ multiplex PCR; TCRdb keeps in-frame clones, though not all of them. The profile shows 200,000 or so clones, 88% of them singletons. What was sequenced was PBMCs or T cells enriched from blood (not recorded which). The receptors here all came from a woman in her 30s who had recovered from COVID-19.

V usage is TRBV6-5 and J usage is TRBJ2-7; 9 positions match TRBD1. Germline lookup yields CDR1 MNHEY and CDR2 SVGAGI. This CDR3 has 14 amino acids. V was pared by 5 bases and J by 5 bases, with 7 bases of the junction left unmatched. CDR3 sequence (DNA): TGTGCCAGCAGTACCGGGACAGGGATACACGAGCAGTACTTC. Its protein product is CASSTGTGIHEQYF.

V usage is TRBV20-1 and J usage is TRBJ1-2; the D is unclear. Trimming stripped 6 bases from V and 5 bases from J, with 4 bases between. Germline values: CDR1 DFQATT, CDR2 SNEGSKA (reference sequence). The CDR3 totals 9 residues. The CDR3 loop is CSAPYGYTF. DNA of the CDR3: TGCAGTGCCCCATATGGCTACACCTTC.

This chain connects TRBV7-8 to TRBJ1-3; 7 nucleotides match TRBD1. The germline V gene encodes CDR1 SGHVS and CDR2 FQNEAQ. CDR3 length: 14 residues. Trimming at V came to 4 bases and at J to 3 bases, leaving 3 bases not matched to a gene. The CDR3 sequence is CASSSTGSGNTIYF. The DNA for the CDR3 is TGTGCCAGCAGCTCGACAGGGAGTGGAAACACCATATATTTT.

The CDR3 here is CATSDRTGDYTDTQYF. Written as DNA, the CDR3 is TGTGCCACCAGCGACCGGACAGGGGATTACACAGATACGCAGTATTTT. The rearrangement joins TRBV24-1 to TRBJ2-3, with 9 bases that match TRBD1. CDR3 length: 16 residues. Unmatched junction bases numbered 9, after V lost 7 bases and J lost 2 bases. CDR1 is KGHDR and CDR2 is SFDVKD in the germline V gene.

CDR3 sequence (DNA): TGCAGTGCTAGTCTCCCAGCGGGGGTCGAGCAGTTCTTC. It yields the protein CSASLPAGVEQFF. The rearrangement uses TRBV20-1 and TRBJ2-1; 8 bases match TRBD2. The trim removed 3 bases at V and 10 bases at J, leaving 8 bases unmatched. Germline V gene lookup returns CDR1 DFQATT and CDR2 SNEGSKA (reference sequence). This CDR3 has 13 residues.

As to this clone: One junction end does not reproduce the germline sequence, and a read error may be involved. This sequence joins TRBV2 and TRBJ2-7; possible D gene TRBD2, 5 bases. CDR3 length: 10 residues. CDR1 is SNHLY, CDR2 FYNNEI, per germline. CDR3 sequence reads: CASSEGGLKF. The CDR3 nucleotides read TGTGCCAGCAGTGAGGGCGGACTCAAATTC. Variable domain in full (rest from reference TRBV2 and TRBJ2-7): EPEVTQTPSHQVTQMGQEVILRCVPISNHLYFYWYRQILGQKVEFLVSFYNNEISEKSEIFDDQFSVERPDGSNFTLKIRSTKLEDSAMYFCASSEGGLKFGPGTRLTVT.

Comment on this clone: At one end, the junction sequence differs from germline, possibly due to a read error. The rearrangement links TRBV7-7 to TRBJ2-5, with 9 bases that match TRBD1. CDR3 length: 15 residues. Germline CDR1 and CDR2: SSHAT and FNYEAQ (reference sequence). Written as DNA, the CDR3 is TGTGCTAGCAGCTTAGGAGGACAGGGGAGAGAGACCCAGTACTTC. This codes for CASSLGGQGRETQYF.

This CDR3 is CASSRQGAGELFF. CDR3 DNA: TGTGCCAGCAGCCGTCAGGGGGCCGGGGAGCTGTTTTTT. The chain carries TRBV12-3 or TRBV12-4 and TRBJ2-2; 7 positions agree with TRBD1. CDR3 length: 13 amino acids. Germline trimming cut 6 bases from V and 6 bases from J; bases unmatched to any gene: 4.

CDR3 in amino acids: CASSPRLAPDTQYF. The CDR3 DNA is TGTGCCAGTAGTCCCCGACTAGCGCCAGATACGCAGTATTTT. This chain links TRBV19 with TRBJ2-3; TRBD2 matches 8 bases. CDR3 length: 14 residues. Unmatched junction bases numbered 5, after V lost 5 bases and J lost 4 bases. Germline CDR1 and CDR2: LNHDA and SQIVND (reference sequence).

The chain has TRBV4-3 and TRBJ2-1, with 8 positions matching TRBD2. The CDR3 spans 13 residues. The germline V gene has CDR1 LGHNA and CDR2 YSLEER. V shed 0 bases and J 12 bases; nucleotides not matched to a gene: 4. The DNA for the CDR3 is TGCGCCAGCAGCCAAGATATACGGGGGGGGCAGTTCTTC. Its translation is CASSQDIRGGQFF.

The chain recombines TRBV6-2 or TRBV6-3 with TRBJ2-3; D is perhaps TRBD1 (5 bases). Germline V CDR1 and CDR2: MNHEY, SVGEGT. The CDR3 contains 14 residues. V gave up 2 bases and J gave up 0 bases, with 6 bases separating them. For the CDR3, the DNA is TGTGCCAGCAGTTACGGGGCCAGCACAGATACGCAGTATTTT. Encoded protein: CASSYGASTDTQYF.

J is TRBJ2-1 and V is TRBV7-2, with 11 bases aligning to TRBD1. The ends lost 5 bases at V and 8 bases at J; junction bases unmatched: 5. Looked up from germline, CDR1 is SGHTA and CDR2 is FQGNSA. This CDR3 contains 14 residues. CDR3 coding DNA: TGTGCCAGCAGCCTCGGGACAGGGGGTTATGAGCAGTTCTTC. Its protein is CASSLGTGGYEQFF.

The chain recombines TRBV3-1 (or the pseudogene TRBV3-2) with TRBJ1-6, with D perhaps TRBD1 (5 bases). Germline-derived CDR1 and CDR2 are LGHDT and YNNKEL (reference sequence). V shed 1 base and J shed 0 bases, with 13 bases lying between them. The CDR3 has 18 amino acids. Written as DNA, the CDR3 is TGTGCCAGCAGCCAAGGAGGCGGGACCCGCTCCTATAATTCACCCCTCCACTTT. Translating it yields CASSQGGGTRSYNSPLHF.

The rearrangement uses TRBV10-1 and TRBJ2-7; perhaps TRBD1 as D (5 bases). The CDR3 is made up of 12 amino acids. Germline values: CDR1 WNHNN, CDR2 SYGVQD (reference sequence). Between the trimmed V and J ends, which lost 7 bases and 4 bases, there was a span of 11 bases. The CDR3 spells CASNRTTYEQYF. In DNA, the CDR3 is TGCGCCAGCAACCGGACAACTTACGAGCAGTACTTC.

The chain joins TRBV4-3 to TRBJ2-7, with TRBD1 as a possible D gene (6 bases). Germline CDR1 LGHNA, CDR2 YSLEER. Trimming left V 1 base short and J 6 bases short, with 16 bases between. This CDR3 is 15 amino acids long. The CDR3 loop is CASSQVGHPLGEQYF. In nucleotides, the CDR3 is TGCGCCAGCAGCCAAGTGGGACACCCTTTAGGCGAGCAGTACTTC.

This sequence joins TRBV13 and TRBJ2-2; D might be TRBD1 (6 bases). This CDR3 has 16 residues. Germline loops: CDR1 PRHDT, CDR2 FYEKMQ (reference sequence). V was pared by 1 base and J by 5 bases, with 14 bases between. CDR3 DNA sequence: TGTGCCAGCAGCTTAGAGGAGTGGGGGCGGACCGGGGAGCTGTTTTTT. This translates into CASSLEEWGRTGELFF.

This clone has just one count. The rearrangement links TRBV15 to TRBJ1-5; tentative D call: TRBD1 (6 bases). This CDR3 is built from 18 residues. The V end was cut by 1 base, the J end by 1 base, with 17 bases between. Germline V lookup: CDR1 LNHNV, CDR2 YYDKDF (reference sequence). The DNA for the CDR3 is TGTGCCACCAGCAGAGGGGCCCTAGGGGGAGGGAGCAATCAGCCCCAGCATTTT. Its protein product is CATSRGALGGGSNQPQHF.